The clone carrying this T cell receptor (beta chain) was counted at least ten times. Its antigen is undetermined. This entry belongs to a study of early T cells in non-severe SARS-CoV-2 infection. Study as a whole: The input, bulk RNA from unsorted whole blood, was sequenced, and chains were unpaired. Study conclusions and caveats: VDJdb matching skewed toward anti-spike CD8 responses, missing private and CD4 specificities.

Each single cDNA molecule received a unique molecular identifier. One entry per CDR3 protein results from TCRdb running MiXCR on the 5' RACE reads. The sample holds 25,000 to 35,000 distinct CDR3 sequences; roughly 3% are singletons and the top ten take approximately 0.71%. CDR1 and CDR2 (germline): SQVTM, ANQGSEA. Trimming removed 8 bases from V and 2 bases from J, with 12 bases in between. There are 12 residues in the CDR3. Sequencing was carried out using whole blood. The chain joins TRBV29-1 to TRBJ1-1, with D possibly TRBD1 on 6 matching bases. This clonotype originated in an adult who was a healthcare worker with PCR-confirmed SARS-CoV-2 infection or an uninfected control (not recorded which). The CDR3 DNA reads as TGCAGCTTATCCAGGGGAAACACTGAAGCTTTCTTT. As protein: CSLSRGNTEAFF.